These 22 T cell receptor beta chains were all obtained from the same sample, sequenced in a study of CD8 T cells in ankylosing spondylitis. General study points: Seemingly characteristic of ankylosing spondylitis blood was a TCR beta motif consisting of about 8 highly homologous variants.

Their target antigens are unknown. TCRdb re-derived calls from the 5' RACE reads in MiXCR, one entry per CDR3 protein. Of 700,000 to 850,000 distinct CDR3 sequences in the sample, roughly 12% were seen once. The material sequenced was blood, either unsorted or a sorted T cell fraction (not recorded which). Receptors were obtained from a male donor with ankylosing spondylitis.

V usage is TRBV28 and J usage is TRBJ1-1; D perhaps matches TRBD1 (5 bases). Per the germline V gene, CDR1 is MDHEN and CDR2 is SYDVKM. Trimming cost V 7 bases and J 0 bases, with 12 bases left between them. This CDR3 has 14 amino acids. CDR3 residues: CASIDRGLNTEAFF. The CDR3 bases are TGTGCCAGCATTGACCGGGGCCTGAACACTGAAGCTTTCTTT.

This clonotype turned up a few times. The chain uses TRBV7-3 and TRBJ2-3; D gene ambiguous. CDR1 is SGHTA, CDR2 FQGTGA, per germline. Trimming removed 5 bases at V and 6 bases at J, with 15 bases between. CDR3 size: 14 residues. The CDR3 sequence: CASSPSYLDDTQYF. The CDR3 nucleotides read TGTGCCAGCAGCCCGTCCTACCTAGATGATACGCAGTATTTT.

The J gene is TRBJ2-7, the V gene TRBV19; a possible D gene is TRBD2 (6 bases). V was cut by 5 bases and J by 4 bases, with 12 bases left in between. Germline lookup yields CDR1 LNHDA and CDR2 SQIVND (reference sequence). The CDR3 contains 13 residues. CDR3 DNA: TGTGCCAGTAGTCGGGAGTTGAATTACGAGCAGTACTTC. Translation gives CASSRELNYEQYF.

This clonotype was found a few times. The CDR3 is CASSATLDGSYEQYF. The CDR3 region has the DNA TGTGCCAGCAGCGCAACCTTGGACGGATCCTACGAGCAGTACTTC. This chain links TRBV7-2 with TRBJ2-7; D is ambiguous. Per germline, CDR1 SGHTA and CDR2 FQGNSA. V was shortened by 5 bases and J by 1 base, with 15 bases between the two germline ends. The CDR3 covers 15 residues.

The chain is built from TRBV4-2 and TRBJ2-5; D may be TRBD1 or TRBD2 (5 bases each). This CDR3 has 13 residues. Deletions cut 1 base from V and 5 bases from J, with 8 bases between. Germline V gene data show CDR1 as LGHNA and CDR2 as YNFKEQ. The CDR3 here is CASSQAEGETQYF. CDR3 nucleotides: TGTGCCAGCAGCCAAGCTGAGGGGGAGACCCAGTACTTC.

This clonotype was observed a few times. V usage is TRBV3-1 and J usage is TRBJ2-1, with D hard to call. Germline loops: CDR1 LGHDT, CDR2 YNNKEL (reference sequence). V shed 0 bases and J shed 3 bases, with 12 bases lying between them. The CDR3 contains 16 residues. CDR3 in DNA: TGTGCCAGCAGCCAAGACAGAGGTATTGTCTACAATGAGCAGTTCTTC. Protein: CASSQDRGIVYNEQFF.

This clonotype has just a few counts. V gene TRBV7-9 combines with J gene TRBJ2-7; 7 bases are a match to TRBD1. V lost 5 bases to trimming and J lost 7 bases; unmatched junction nucleotides: 8. Looked up from germline, CDR1 is SEHNR and CDR2 is FQNEAQ (reference sequence). This CDR3 is 13 amino acids long. CDR3 bases: TGTGCCAGCAGCCGACAGGGTTTGGGTGAGCAGTACTTC. Protein: CASSRQGLGEQYF.

The chain is built from TRBV20-1 and TRBJ1-1; tentative D call: TRBD1 (5 bases). This CDR3 spans 12 amino acids. Per the germline V gene, CDR1 is DFQATT and CDR2 is SNEGSKA (reference sequence). Trimming left V 1 base short and J 8 bases short, with 11 bases between. The CDR3 loop is CSARASTAEAFF. CDR3 nucleotides: TGCAGTGCTAGAGCTTCGACAGCAGAAGCTTTCTTT.

This clonotype was counted between two and nine times. The chain uses TRBV5-1 and TRBJ2-7; D call uncertain. Between the trimmed V and J ends, which lost 0 bases and 0 bases, there was a span of 7 bases. The CDR3 is made up of 14 amino acids. In germline, CDR1 is SGHRS, CDR2 YFSETQ. Written as DNA, the CDR3 is TGCGCCAGCAGCTTGGGATCGGTCTCCTACGAGCAGTACTTC. This codes for CASSLGSVSYEQYF.

The sample holds a few counts of this clonotype. V and J are TRBV7-2 and TRBJ2-5, with D possibly being TRBD2 (6 bases). Trimming pared 5 bases from V and 1 base from J, leaving 17 bases between. The CDR3 totals 16 residues. Germline V gene sequence: CDR1 SGHTA, CDR2 FQGNSA. CDR3 residues: CASSPGVARAQETQYF. The CDR3 DNA sequence: TGTGCCAGCAGCCCGGGAGTAGCCAGGGCCCAAGAGACCCAGTACTTC.

CDR3: CASSSSQSRRGFRTDTQYF. CDR3 coding DNA: TGTGCCAGCAGTTCCAGCCAATCCCGGAGGGGTTTCCGCACAGATACGCAGTATTTT. This rearrangement joins TRBV6-2 or TRBV6-3 to TRBJ2-3, with D possibly matching TRBD2 (6 bases). The CDR3 has 19 residues. Germline loops: CDR1 MNHEY, CDR2 SVGEGT. The germline V and J ends were trimmed by 4 bases and 1 base, with 24 bases remaining between them.

The rearrangement uses TRBV9 and TRBJ2-3, with D unclear. The CDR3 length is 15 residues. The V end was cut by 2 bases, the J end by 0 bases, with 10 bases between. Germline loops: CDR1 SGDLS, CDR2 YYNGEE. CDR3 nucleotides: TGTGCCAGCAGCGTCAGTTCGGCTAGCACAGATACGCAGTATTTT. It codes for CASSVSSASTDTQYF.

This clonotype occurred a few times. V is TRBV7-2 and J is TRBJ1-1; 11 bases align to TRBD1. The V gene's germline CDR1 is SGHTA and CDR2 FQGNSA. Trimming took 2 bases from V and 4 from J; bases not matched to a gene: 3. This CDR3 contains 15 residues. The CDR3 loop reads CASSLYGTGGTEAFF. In nucleotides, the CDR3 is TGTGCCAGCAGCTTATATGGGACAGGGGGCACTGAAGCTTTCTTT.

As to this clonotype: A much larger clone differs by one base, so this may be a read error. The chain recombines TRBV5-1 with TRBJ1-1; D might be TRBD1 (5 bases). Trimming took 1 base from V and 6 from J, leaving 19 bases between them. This CDR3 is built from 16 residues. CDR1 SGHRS and CDR2 YFSETQ come from the germline V gene. The CDR3 DNA sequence: TGCGCCAGCAGCTTGTTGCAGGGACGGGGAGAGGCTGAAGCTTTCTTT. Its protein is CASSLLQGRGEAEAFF.

This clonotype was seen a few times. J is TRBJ2-2 and V is TRBV5-1; D is unclear. Trimming cost V 2 bases and J 9 bases, with 8 bases left between them. Germline CDR1 SGHRS, CDR2 YFSETQ. The CDR3 has 12 residues. The CDR3 sequence: CASSFGGRELFF. CDR3 DNA sequence: TGCGCCAGCAGCTTCGGCGGTAGGGAGCTGTTTTTT.

The sample holds a few counts of this clonotype. Here the CDR3 DNA reads TGTGCCAGCAGTAACAGGGGTCAGCCCCAGCATTTT. Its protein is CASSNRGQPQHF. The chain uses TRBV6-5 and TRBJ1-5; 7 bases align to TRBD1. The V and J ends lost 5 bases and 6 bases, in that order; junction bases with no gene match: 1. Germline assignment: CDR1 MNHEY and CDR2 SVGAGI. This CDR3 spans 12 amino acids.

In the case of this clonotype: The junction shows a germline mismatch at one end, possibly a read error. This chain connects TRBV20-1 to TRBJ2-1; D is ambiguous. CDR1 is DFQATT, CDR2 SNEGSKA, per germline (reference sequence). CDR3 size: 16 residues. The DNA of the CDR3 is TGCTGTGCTCAGGACCTCCGGGCGACTCACTACAATGAGCAGTTCTTC. Translation gives CCAQDLRATHYNEQFF.

Only a few counts were recorded for this clonotype. The chain recombines TRBV6-2 or TRBV6-3 with TRBJ1-1, with D maybe TRBD1 (5 bases). V lost 7 bases and J lost 2, with 17 bases in between. Per germline, CDR1 MNHEY and CDR2 SVGEGT. CDR3 length: 15 amino acids. The CDR3 coding sequence is TGTGCCAGCATTTTCAGGGCGCATTCCAACACTGAAGCTTTCTTT. Translated, it gives CASIFRAHSNTEAFF.

This rearrangement joins TRBV7-8 to TRBJ1-4; 8 bases align to TRBD1. CDR1 is SGHVS and CDR2 is FQNEAQ in the germline V gene. The CDR3 runs 16 residues. V gave up 3 bases and J gave up 6 bases; unmatched junction bases: 9. The DNA for the CDR3 is TGTGCCAGCAGCTTTCCGACAGGGGATGAATATGAAAAACTGTTTTTT. Protein: CASSFPTGDEYEKLFF.

The rearrangement uses TRBV12-3 or TRBV12-4 and TRBJ2-5; TRBD2 matches at 7 bases. The CDR3 spans 13 residues. V lost 1 base and J lost 9; bases outside the gene matches: 5. The CDR3, as DNA: TGTGCCAGCAGTTTAGTCAGGGCGGGGGCCCAGTACTTC. As protein: CASSLVRAGAQYF.

The genes are TRBV28 and TRBJ1-2, with a tentative D call TRBD1 (5 bases). Trimming shortened V by 6 bases and J by 5 bases, and 7 bases separated the two germline ends. The CDR3 totals 11 residues. The germline V gene has CDR1 MDHEN and CDR2 SYDVKM. The CDR3 sequence is CASSGHYGYTF. The CDR3, as DNA: TGTGCCAGCAGCGGACATTATGGCTACACCTTC.

This sequence joins TRBV7-2 and TRBJ2-1; no clear D. The CDR3 is made up of 14 amino acids. Germline values: CDR1 SGHTA, CDR2 FQGNSA. Trimming shortened V by 0 bases and J by 9 bases, and 12 bases separated the two germline ends. The CDR3 bases are TGTGCCAGCAGCTTAGCGCTGGTGCATCCTGAGCAGTTCTTC. This codes for CASSLALVHPEQFF.